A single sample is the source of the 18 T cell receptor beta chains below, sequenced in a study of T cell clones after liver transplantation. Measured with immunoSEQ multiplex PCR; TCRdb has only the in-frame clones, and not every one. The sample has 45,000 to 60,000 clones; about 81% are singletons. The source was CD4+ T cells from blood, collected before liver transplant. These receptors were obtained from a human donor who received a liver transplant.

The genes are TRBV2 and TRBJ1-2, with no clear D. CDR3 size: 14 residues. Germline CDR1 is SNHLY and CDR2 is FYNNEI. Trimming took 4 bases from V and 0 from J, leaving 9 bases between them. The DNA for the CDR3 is TGTGCCAGCAGTGGACGTACGTCTAACTATGGCTACACCTTC. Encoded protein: CASSGRTSNYGYTF. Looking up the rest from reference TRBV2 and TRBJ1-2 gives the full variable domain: EPEVTQTPSHQVTQMGQEVILRCVPISNHLYFYWYRQILGQKVEFLVSFYNNEISEKSEIFDDQFSVERPDGSNFTLKIRSTKLEDSAMYFCASSGRTSNYGYTFGSGTRLTVV.

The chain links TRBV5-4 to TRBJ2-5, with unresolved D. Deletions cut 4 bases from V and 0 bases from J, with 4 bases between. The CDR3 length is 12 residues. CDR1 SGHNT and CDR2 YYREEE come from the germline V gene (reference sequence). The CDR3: CASSPYQETQYF. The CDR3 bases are TGTGCCAGCAGCCCGTACCAAGAGACCCAGTACTTC.

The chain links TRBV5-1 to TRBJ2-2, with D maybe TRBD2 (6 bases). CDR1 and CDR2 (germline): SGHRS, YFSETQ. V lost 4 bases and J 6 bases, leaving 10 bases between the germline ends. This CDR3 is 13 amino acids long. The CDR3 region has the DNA TGCGCCAGCAGCCCGGAGGGCGCCGGGGAGCTGTTTTTT. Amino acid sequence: CASSPEGAGELFF. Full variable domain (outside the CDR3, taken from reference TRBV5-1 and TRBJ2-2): KAGVTQTPRYLIKTRGQQVTLSCSPISGHRSVSWYQQTPGQGLQFLFEYFSETQRNKGNFPGRFSGRQFSNSRSEMNVSTLELGDSALYLCASSPEGAGELFFGEGSRLTVL.

The CDR3: CASISGSSGANVLTF. The CDR3 nucleotides read TGTGCCAGCATCTCAGGGAGCTCTGGGGCCAACGTCCTGACTTTC. The rearrangement uses TRBV28 and TRBJ2-6; either TRBD1 or TRBD2 may supply D (5 bases each). CDR3 size: 15 residues. CDR1 and CDR2 (germline): MDHEN, SYDVKM. V dropped 7 bases and J dropped 0 bases, with 10 bases sitting between them.

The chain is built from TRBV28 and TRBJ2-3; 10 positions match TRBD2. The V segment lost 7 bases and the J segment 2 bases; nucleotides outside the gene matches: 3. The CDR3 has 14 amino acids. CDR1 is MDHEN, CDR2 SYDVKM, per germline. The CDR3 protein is CASNGLAATDTQYF. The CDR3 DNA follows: TGTGCCAGCAATGGACTAGCGGCCACAGATACGCAGTATTTT.

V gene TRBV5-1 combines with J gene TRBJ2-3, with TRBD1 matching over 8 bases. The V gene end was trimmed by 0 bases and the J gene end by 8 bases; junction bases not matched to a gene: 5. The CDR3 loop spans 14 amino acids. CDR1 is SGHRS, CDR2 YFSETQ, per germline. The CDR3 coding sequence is TGCGCCAGCAGCTTGGCGGACAGGGAAGGTACGCAGTATTTT. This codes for CASSLADREGTQYF.

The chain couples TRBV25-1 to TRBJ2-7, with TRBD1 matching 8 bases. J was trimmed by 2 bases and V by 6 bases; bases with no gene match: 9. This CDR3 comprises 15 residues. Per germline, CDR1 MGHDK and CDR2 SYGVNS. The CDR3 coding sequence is TGTGCCAGCAGCCCAGCGGACAGGGAGCCCTACGAGCAGTACTTC. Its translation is CASSPADREPYEQYF.

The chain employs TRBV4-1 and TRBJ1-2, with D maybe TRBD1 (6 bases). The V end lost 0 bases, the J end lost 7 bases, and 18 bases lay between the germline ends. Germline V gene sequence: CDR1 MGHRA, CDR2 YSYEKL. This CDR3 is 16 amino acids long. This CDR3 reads CASSQDQRGGITGYTF. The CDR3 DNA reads TGCGCCAGCAGCCAAGATCAGAGGGGGGGTATTACTGGCTACACCTTC.

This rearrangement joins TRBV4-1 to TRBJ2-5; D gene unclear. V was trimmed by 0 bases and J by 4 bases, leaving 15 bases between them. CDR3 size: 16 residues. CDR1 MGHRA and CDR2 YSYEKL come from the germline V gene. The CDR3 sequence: CASSQEGAGLGETQYF. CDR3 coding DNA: TGCGCCAGCAGCCAAGAAGGAGCAGGATTGGGAGAGACCCAGTACTTC.

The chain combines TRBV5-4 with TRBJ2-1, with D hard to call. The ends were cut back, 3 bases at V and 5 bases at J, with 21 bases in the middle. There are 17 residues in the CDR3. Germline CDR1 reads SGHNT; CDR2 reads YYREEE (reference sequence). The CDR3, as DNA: TGTGCCAGCAGCTCGGCCCGATGGTCTAGACGGGACAATGAGCAGTTCTTC. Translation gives CASSSARWSRRDNEQFF.

DNA for the CDR3: TGCGCCAGCAGCCCGACAGGGGACCTGAACACTGAAGCTTTCTTT. Translated, it gives CASSPTGDLNTEAFF. The chain has TRBV5-1 and TRBJ1-1, with TRBD1 identical over 8 bases. Germline V gene data show CDR1 as SGHRS and CDR2 as YFSETQ. With 4 bases clipped from V and 0 bases from J, the junction kept 5 bases outside the gene matches. The CDR3 totals 15 residues.

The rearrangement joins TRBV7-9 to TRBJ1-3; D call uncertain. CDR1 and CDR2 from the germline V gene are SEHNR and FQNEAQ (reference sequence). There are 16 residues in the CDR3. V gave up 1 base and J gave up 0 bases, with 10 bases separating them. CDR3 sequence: CASSLVGPSSGNTIYF. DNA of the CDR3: TGTGCCAGCAGCTTAGTAGGGCCGAGCTCTGGAAACACCATATATTTT.

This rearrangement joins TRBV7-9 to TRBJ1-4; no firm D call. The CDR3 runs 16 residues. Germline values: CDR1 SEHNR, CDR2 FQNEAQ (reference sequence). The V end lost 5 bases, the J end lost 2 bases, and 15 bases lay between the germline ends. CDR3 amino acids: CASSRNEVATNEKLFF. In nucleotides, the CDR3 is TGTGCCAGCAGCCGAAACGAGGTAGCGACTAATGAAAAACTGTTTTTT.

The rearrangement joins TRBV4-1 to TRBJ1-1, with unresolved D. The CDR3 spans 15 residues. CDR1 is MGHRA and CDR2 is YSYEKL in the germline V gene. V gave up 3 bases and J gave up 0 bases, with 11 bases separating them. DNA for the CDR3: TGCGCCAGCAGCCACCAGGTGACCATGAACACTGAAGCTTTCTTT. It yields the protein CASSHQVTMNTEAFF.

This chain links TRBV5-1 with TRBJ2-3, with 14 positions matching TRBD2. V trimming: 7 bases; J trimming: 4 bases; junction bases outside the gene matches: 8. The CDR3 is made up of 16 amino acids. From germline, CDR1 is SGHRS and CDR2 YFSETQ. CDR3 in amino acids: CASSLQGLAGADTQYF. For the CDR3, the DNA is TGCGCCAGCTCTCTGCAGGGACTAGCGGGGGCAGATACGCAGTATTTT.

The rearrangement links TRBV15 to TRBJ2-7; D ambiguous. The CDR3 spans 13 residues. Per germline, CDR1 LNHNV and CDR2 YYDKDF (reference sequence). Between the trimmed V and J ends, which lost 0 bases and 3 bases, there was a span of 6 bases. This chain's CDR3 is CATSREVNYEQYF. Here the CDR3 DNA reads TGTGCCACCAGCAGAGAGGTCAACTACGAGCAGTACTTC.

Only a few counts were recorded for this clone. The CDR3: CASSLRTVNTEAFF. The DNA of the CDR3 is TGTGCCAGCAGTTTACGGACCGTGAACACTGAAGCTTTCTTT. The chain joins TRBV28 to TRBJ1-1; D not resolved. V lost 2 bases and J lost 0, with 7 bases in between. Germline V gives CDR1 MDHEN, CDR2 SYDVKM. CDR3 length: 14 amino acids.

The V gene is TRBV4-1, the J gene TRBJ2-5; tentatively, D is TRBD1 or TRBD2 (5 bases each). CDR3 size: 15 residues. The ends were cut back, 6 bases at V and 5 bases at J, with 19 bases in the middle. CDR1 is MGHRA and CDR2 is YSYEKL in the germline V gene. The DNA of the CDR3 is TGCGCCAGCAGGAATATAGTGGGGGTCCGGGAGACCCAGTACTTC. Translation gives CASRNIVGVRETQYF.